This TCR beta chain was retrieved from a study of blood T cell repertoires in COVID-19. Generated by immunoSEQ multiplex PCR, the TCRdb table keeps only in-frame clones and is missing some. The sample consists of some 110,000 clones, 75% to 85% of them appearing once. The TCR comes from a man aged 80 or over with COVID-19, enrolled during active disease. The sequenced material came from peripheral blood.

CDR3 region: CASSRLRSTNEKLFF. In nucleotides, the CDR3 is TGTGCCAGCAGTCGACTCAGATCAACTAATGAAAAACTGTTTTTT. V and J are TRBV7-2 and TRBJ1-4; D gene uncertain. CDR1 and CDR2 (germline): SGHTA, FQGNSA. The CDR3 contains 15 residues. The V end was cut by 6 bases, the J end by 0 bases, with 11 bases between.